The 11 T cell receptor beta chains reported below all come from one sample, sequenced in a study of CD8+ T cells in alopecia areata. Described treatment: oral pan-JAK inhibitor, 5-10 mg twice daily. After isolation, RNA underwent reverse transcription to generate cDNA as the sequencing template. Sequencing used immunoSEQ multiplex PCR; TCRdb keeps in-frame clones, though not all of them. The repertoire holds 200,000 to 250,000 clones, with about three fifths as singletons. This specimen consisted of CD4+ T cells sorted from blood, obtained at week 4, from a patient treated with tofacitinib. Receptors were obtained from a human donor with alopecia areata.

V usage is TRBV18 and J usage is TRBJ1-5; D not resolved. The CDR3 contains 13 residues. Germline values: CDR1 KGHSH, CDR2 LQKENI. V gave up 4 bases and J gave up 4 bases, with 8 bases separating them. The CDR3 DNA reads TGTGCCAGCTCACGGACGGGGAATCAGCCCCAGCATTTT. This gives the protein CASSRTGNQPQHF.

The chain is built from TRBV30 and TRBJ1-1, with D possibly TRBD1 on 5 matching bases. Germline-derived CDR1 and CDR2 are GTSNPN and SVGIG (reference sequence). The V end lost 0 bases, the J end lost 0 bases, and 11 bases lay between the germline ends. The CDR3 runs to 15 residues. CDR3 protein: CAWSVGHNMNTEAFF. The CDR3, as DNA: TGTGCCTGGAGTGTAGGACACAACATGAACACTGAAGCTTTCTTT. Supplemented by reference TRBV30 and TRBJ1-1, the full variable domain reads SQTIHQWPATLVQPVGSPLSLECTVEGTSNPNLYWYRQAAGRGLQLLFYSVGIGQISSEVPQNLSASRPQDRQFILSSKKLLLSDSGFYLCAWSVGHNMNTEAFFGQGTRLTVV.

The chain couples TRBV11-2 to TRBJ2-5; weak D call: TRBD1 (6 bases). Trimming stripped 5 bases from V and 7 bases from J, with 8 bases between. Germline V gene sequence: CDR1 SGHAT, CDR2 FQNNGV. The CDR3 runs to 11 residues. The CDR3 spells CASSAQGTQYF. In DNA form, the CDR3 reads TGTGCCAGCAGCGCACAGGGGACCCAGTACTTC.

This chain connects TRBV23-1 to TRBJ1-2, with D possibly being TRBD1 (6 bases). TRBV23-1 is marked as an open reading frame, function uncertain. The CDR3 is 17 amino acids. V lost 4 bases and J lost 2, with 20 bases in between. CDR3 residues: CASSRPGVQRENYGYTF. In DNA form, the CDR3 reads TGCGCCAGCAGTCGGCCAGGGGTACAGAGAGAAAACTATGGCTACACCTTC.

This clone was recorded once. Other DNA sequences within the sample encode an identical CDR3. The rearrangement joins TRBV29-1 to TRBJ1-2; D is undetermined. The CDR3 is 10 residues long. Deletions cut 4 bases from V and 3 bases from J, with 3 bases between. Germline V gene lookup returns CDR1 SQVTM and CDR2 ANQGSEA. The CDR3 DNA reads TGCAGCGTTGCCGACTATGGCTACACCTTC. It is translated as CSVADYGYTF.

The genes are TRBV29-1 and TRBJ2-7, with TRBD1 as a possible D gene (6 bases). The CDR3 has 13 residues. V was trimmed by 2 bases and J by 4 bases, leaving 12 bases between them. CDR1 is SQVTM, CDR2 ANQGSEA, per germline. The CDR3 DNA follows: TGCAGCGTTGAAAAGGGGGTTGGGTACGAGCAGTACTTC. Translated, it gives CSVEKGVGYEQYF.

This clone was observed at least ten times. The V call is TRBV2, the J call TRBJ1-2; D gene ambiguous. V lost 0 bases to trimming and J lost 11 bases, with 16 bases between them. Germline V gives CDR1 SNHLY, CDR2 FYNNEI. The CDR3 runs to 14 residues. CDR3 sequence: CASSEAPGSTRYTF. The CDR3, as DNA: TGTGCCAGCAGTGAAGCGCCTGGGTCTACTCGATACACCTTC.

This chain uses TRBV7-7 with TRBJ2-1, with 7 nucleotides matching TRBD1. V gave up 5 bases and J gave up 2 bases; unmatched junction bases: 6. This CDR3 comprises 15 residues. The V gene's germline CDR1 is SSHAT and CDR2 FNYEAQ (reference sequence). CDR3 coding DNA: TGTGCCAGCAGCACCGACAGGGCCGCCTACAATGAGCAGTTCTTC. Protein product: CASSTDRAAYNEQFF.

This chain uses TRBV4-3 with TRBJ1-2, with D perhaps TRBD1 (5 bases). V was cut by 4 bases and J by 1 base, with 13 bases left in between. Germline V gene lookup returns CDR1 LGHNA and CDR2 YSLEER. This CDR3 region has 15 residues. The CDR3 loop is CASSPDLQVNYGYTF. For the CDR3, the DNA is TGCGCCAGCAGCCCCGATCTACAGGTTAACTATGGCTACACCTTC.

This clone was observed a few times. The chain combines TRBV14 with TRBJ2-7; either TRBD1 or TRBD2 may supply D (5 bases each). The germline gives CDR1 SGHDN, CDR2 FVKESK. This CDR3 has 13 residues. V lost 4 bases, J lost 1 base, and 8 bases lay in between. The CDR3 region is CASSPGPSYEQYF. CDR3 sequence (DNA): TGTGCCAGCAGCCCGGGACCGTCCTACGAGCAGTACTTC.

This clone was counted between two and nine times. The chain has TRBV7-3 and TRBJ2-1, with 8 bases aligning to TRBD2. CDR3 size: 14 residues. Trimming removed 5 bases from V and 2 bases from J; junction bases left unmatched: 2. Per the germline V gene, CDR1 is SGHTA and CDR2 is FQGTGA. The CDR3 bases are TGTGCCAGCAGCGTTAGCGGGGCCTACAATGAGCAGTTCTTC. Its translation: CASSVSGAYNEQFF.